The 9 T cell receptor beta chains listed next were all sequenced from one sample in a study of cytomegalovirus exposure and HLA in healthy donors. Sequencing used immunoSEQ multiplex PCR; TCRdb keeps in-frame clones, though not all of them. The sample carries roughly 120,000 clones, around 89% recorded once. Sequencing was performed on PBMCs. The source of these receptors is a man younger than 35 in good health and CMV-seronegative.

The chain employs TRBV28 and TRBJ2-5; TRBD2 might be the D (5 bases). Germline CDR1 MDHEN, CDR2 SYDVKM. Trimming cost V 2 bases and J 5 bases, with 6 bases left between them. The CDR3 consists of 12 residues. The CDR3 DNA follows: TGTGCCAGCAGTTTAACGGGGGAGACCCAGTACTTC. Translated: CASSLTGETQYF.

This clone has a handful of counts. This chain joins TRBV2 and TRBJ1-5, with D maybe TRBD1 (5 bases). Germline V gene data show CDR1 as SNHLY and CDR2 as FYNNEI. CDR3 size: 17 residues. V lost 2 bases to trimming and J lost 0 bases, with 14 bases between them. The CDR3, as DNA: TGTGCCAGCAGTGAAACAGGATCAGTTTCTAGCAATCAGCCCCAGCATTTT. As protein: CASSETGSVSSNQPQHF.

The DNA for the CDR3 is TGTGCCTGGAACCTCGATTTGGACAGGAGCTCCTACGAGCAGTACTTC. Translating it yields CAWNLDLDRSSYEQYF. This chain connects TRBV30 to TRBJ2-7; 7 bases are shared with TRBD1. Losses at the gene ends were 4 bases for V and 0 bases for J; bases not matched to a gene: 12. Germline lookup yields CDR1 GTSNPN and CDR2 SVGIG (reference sequence). The CDR3 totals 16 residues.

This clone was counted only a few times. For the CDR3, the DNA is TGTGCCACTAGGTCCCCCAGGACACCCTACGAGCAGTACTTC. It encodes CATRSPRTPYEQYF. The chain carries TRBV19 and TRBJ2-7; possible D gene TRBD1, 5 bases. Trimming removed 10 bases at V and 2 bases at J, with 18 bases between. This CDR3 comprises 14 residues. Germline V CDR1 and CDR2: LNHDA, SQIVND (reference sequence). The variable domain in full, with the rest retrieved from reference TRBV19 and TRBJ2-7, is DGGITQSPKYLFRKEGQNVTLSCEQNLNHDAMYWYRQDPGQGLRLIYYSQIVNDFQKGDIAEGYSVSREKKESFPLTVTSAQKNPTAFYLCATRSPRTPYEQYFGPGTRLTVT.

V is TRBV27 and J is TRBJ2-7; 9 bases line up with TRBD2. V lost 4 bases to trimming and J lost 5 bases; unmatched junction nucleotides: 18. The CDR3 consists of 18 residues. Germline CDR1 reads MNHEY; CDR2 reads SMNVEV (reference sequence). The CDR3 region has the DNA TGTGCCAGCAGTTCCAGGAGTGGTGCGGGGGGGCGGGTTAACGAGCAGTACTTC. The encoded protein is CASSSRSGAGGRVNEQYF.

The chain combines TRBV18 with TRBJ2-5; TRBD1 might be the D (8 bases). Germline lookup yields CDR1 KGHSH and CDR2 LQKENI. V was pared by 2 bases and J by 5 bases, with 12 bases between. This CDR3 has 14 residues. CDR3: CASSPGQGGETQYF. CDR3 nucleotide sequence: TGTGCCAGCTCACCAGGACAGGGAGGGGAGACCCAGTACTTC.

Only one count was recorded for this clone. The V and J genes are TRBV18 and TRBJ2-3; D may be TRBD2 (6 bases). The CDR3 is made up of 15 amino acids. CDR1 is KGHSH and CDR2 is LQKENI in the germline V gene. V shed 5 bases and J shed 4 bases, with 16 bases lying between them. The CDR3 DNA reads TGTGCCAGCTCAACCTGGACGGGGGAATCAGATACGCAGTATTTT. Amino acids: CASSTWTGESDTQYF.

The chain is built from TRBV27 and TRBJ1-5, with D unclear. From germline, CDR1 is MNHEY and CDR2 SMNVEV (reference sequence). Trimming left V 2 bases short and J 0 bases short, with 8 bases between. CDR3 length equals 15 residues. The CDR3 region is CASSLGGISNQPQHF. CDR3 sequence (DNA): TGTGCCAGCAGTTTAGGAGGAATTAGCAATCAGCCCCAGCATTTT.

The CDR3 DNA reads as TGTGCCAGCAGCTTACTTAGGACAGTCACGTACCAAGAGACCCAGTACTTC. Its translation is CASSLLRTVTYQETQYF. The V call is TRBV11-2, the J call TRBJ2-5, with D maybe TRBD1 (6 bases). This CDR3 has 17 amino acids. Per the germline V gene, CDR1 is SGHAT and CDR2 is FQNNGV. The germline V and J ends were trimmed by 2 bases and 0 bases, with 16 bases remaining between them.